The 28 T cell receptor beta chains below all came from one sample that was sequenced in a study of T cell changes during pregnancy in multiple sclerosis. Profiling relied on immunoSEQ multiplex PCR, and the TCRdb table lists in-frame clones only, not all of them. This sample has about 26,000 clones; 89% occur once, and the top ten carry roughly 15%. Sequencing was performed on CD8+ T cells from peripheral blood mononuclear cells, taken in the second trimester of pregnancy. The origin of the receptors is a female donor with multiple sclerosis, enrolled in a pregnancy study.

The V call is TRBV9, the J call TRBJ1-1, with D tentatively TRBD1 (5 bases). The CDR3 is made up of 15 amino acids. Germline CDR1 SGDLS, CDR2 YYNGEE. Trimming took off 3 bases at V and 2 bases at J, with 14 bases between the two ends. CDR3 sequence: CASSGGHLGNTEAFF. The DNA of the CDR3 is TGTGCCAGCAGCGGAGGACATTTAGGAAACACTGAAGCTTTCTTT.

The gene calls are TRBV27 and TRBJ2-1; D ambiguous. Germline V gene sequence: CDR1 MNHEY, CDR2 SMNVEV (reference sequence). The CDR3 has 12 amino acids. Between the trimmed V and J ends, which lost 2 bases and 5 bases, there was a span of 4 bases. CDR3 DNA: TGTGCCAGCAGTTTACCGGACAATGAGCAGTTCTTC. This translates into CASSLPDNEQFF.

CDR3 sequence reads: CASSGRAWHQPQHF. The CDR3 bases are TGCGCCAGCAGTGGCAGGGCATGGCATCAGCCCCAGCATTTT. This chain connects TRBV10-1 to TRBJ1-5; D is perhaps TRBD1 (5 bases). This CDR3 spans 14 amino acids. The V end lost 4 bases, the J end lost 5 bases, and 12 bases lay between the germline ends. Germline-derived CDR1 and CDR2 are WNHNN and SYGVQD (reference sequence).

V usage is TRBV2 and J usage is TRBJ1-2; D possibly corresponds to TRBD1 (5 bases). Germline CDR1 and CDR2: SNHLY and FYNNEI. The V end lost 10 bases, the J end lost 3 bases, and 12 bases lay between the germline ends. The CDR3 covers 12 residues. This CDR3 reads CATRGGDYGYTF. The CDR3 nucleotides are TGTGCCACCCGGGGGGGGGACTATGGCTACACCTTC.

This clone was observed a single time. The chain recombines TRBV5-6 with TRBJ2-7, with D unclear. Germline loops: CDR1 SGHDT, CDR2 YYEEEE. The V gene lost 0 bases and the J gene lost 0 bases, with 4 bases spanning the gap. The CDR3 consists of 13 residues. The CDR3 nucleotides are TGTGCCAGCAGCTTGGAACTCTCCTACGAGCAGTACTTC. Protein: CASSLELSYEQYF.

The gene calls are TRBV28 and TRBJ1-1, with D tentatively TRBD1 (5 bases). The germline V gene has CDR1 MDHEN and CDR2 SYDVKM. V was clipped by 3 bases and J by 5 bases, with 16 bases between them. The CDR3 loop spans 15 amino acids. CDR3 region: CASSLGDGRGTEAFF. The CDR3 bases are TGTGCCAGCAGTTTGGGGGACGGGAGAGGGACTGAAGCTTTCTTT.

The rearrangement uses TRBV4-1 and TRBJ1-2, with 8 bases that match TRBD1. J gave up 4 bases and V 0 bases, and 1 base lay outside the gene matches. This CDR3 has 14 amino acids. Germline V CDR1 and CDR2: MGHRA, YSYEKL. The CDR3: CASSQDGQGYGYTF. The CDR3 DNA sequence: TGCGCCAGCAGCCAAGATGGACAGGGCTATGGCTACACCTTC.

This chain joins TRBV9 and TRBJ2-3, with TRBD2 matching over 9 bases. Germline V gene lookup returns CDR1 SGDLS and CDR2 YYNGEE. With V trimmed by 6 bases and J by 4 bases, 9 bases remained unmatched. The CDR3 has 15 residues. The CDR3 DNA reads as TGTGCCAGCAATCTAGCGGGATCGAGCGCAGATACGCAGTATTTT. As protein: CASNLAGSSADTQYF.

The chain links TRBV6-5 to TRBJ1-2, with 8 bases lining up with TRBD1. Germline lookup yields CDR1 MNHEY and CDR2 SVGAGI. This CDR3 comprises 14 residues. After removal of 5 bases from V and 7 bases from J, the junction contained 9 bases not matched to a gene. The CDR3 coding sequence is TGTGCCAGCAGTGGACAGGGAGGGGCGAGTGGCTACACCTTC. Its protein product is CASSGQGGASGYTF.

This sequence joins TRBV5-6 and TRBJ1-3; D not certain. V was cut by 0 bases and J by 0 bases, with 7 bases left in between. Germline lookup yields CDR1 SGHDT and CDR2 YYEEEE. The length of the CDR3 is 15 residues. As DNA, the CDR3 is TGTGCCAGCAGCTTGGGACCGGGCTCTGGAAACACCATATATTTT. Translating gives CASSLGPGSGNTIYF.

The rearrangement joins TRBV4-1 to TRBJ2-1; D ambiguous. V shed 1 base and J shed 8 bases, with 12 bases lying between them. CDR3 length: 14 residues. Germline lookup yields CDR1 MGHRA and CDR2 YSYEKL. DNA for the CDR3: TGCGCCAGCAGCCAAGGGAGTAGCCTCGATGAGCAGTTCTTC. Translation: CASSQGSSLDEQFF.

V usage is TRBV29-1 and J usage is TRBJ2-7; weak D call: TRBD2 (5 bases). CDR3 size: 11 residues. Trimming took 7 bases from V and 3 from J, leaving 10 bases between them. CDR1 is SQVTM, CDR2 ANQGSEA, per germline. CDR3 amino acids: CSGRWRYEQYF. CDR3 coding DNA: TGCAGCGGGAGGTGGCGCTACGAGCAGTACTTC.

The V and J genes are TRBV5-1 and TRBJ2-7; 9 nucleotides agree with TRBD2. With 3 bases clipped from V and 0 bases from J, the junction kept 4 bases outside the gene matches. CDR1 is SGHRS and CDR2 is YFSETQ in the germline V gene. This CDR3 is 15 amino acids long. The CDR3 region is CASSYRLAASYEQYF. CDR3 in DNA: TGCGCCAGCAGCTATAGACTAGCGGCCTCCTACGAGCAGTACTTC.

This sequence joins TRBV27 and TRBJ2-2, with 10 nucleotides matching TRBD2. The germline CDR1 and CDR2 sequences are MNHEY and SMNVEV (reference sequence). CDR3 length equals 17 residues. The ends lost 6 bases at V and 4 bases at J; junction bases unmatched: 11. The CDR3 sequence is CASRDLSGRDTTGELFF. In DNA form, the CDR3 reads TGTGCCAGCAGAGATCTAAGCGGGAGGGACACCACCGGGGAGCTGTTTTTT.

The rearrangement links TRBV5-6 to TRBJ2-1, with D possibly matching TRBD2 (6 bases). CDR1 and CDR2 from the germline V gene are SGHDT and YYEEEE. The CDR3 is 12 residues long. Trimming removed 4 bases from V and 10 bases from J, with 12 bases in between. CDR3 DNA sequence: TGTGCCAGCAGCACGACTAGTCCCGAGCAGTTCTTC. Amino acid sequence: CASSTTSPEQFF.

The sample holds one count of this clone. This rearrangement joins TRBV5-8 to TRBJ2-7, with TRBD1 identical over 7 bases. Germline CDR1 and CDR2: SGHTS and YDEGEE. The CDR3 spans 14 residues. Germline trimming cut 10 bases from V and 0 bases from J; bases unmatched to any gene: 10. CDR3 amino acids: CARGDSSNSYEQYF. DNA for the CDR3: TGTGCCCGAGGGGACAGTTCCAACTCCTACGAGCAGTACTTC.

This clone has only one observation. Here the CDR3 reads CASSIGTATGELFF. CDR3 bases: TGTGCCAGTAGTATAGGGACTGCCACCGGGGAGCTGTTTTTT. The chain combines TRBV19 with TRBJ2-2; TRBD2 is a possible D gene (5 bases). V was trimmed by 1 base and J by 4 bases, leaving 7 bases between them. Germline CDR1 is LNHDA and CDR2 is SQIVND (reference sequence). CDR3 length: 14 amino acids.

This clone has only one observation. J is TRBJ2-3 and V is TRBV28, with 8 bases identical to TRBD1. From germline, CDR1 is MDHEN and CDR2 SYDVKM. The CDR3 has 16 amino acids. V lost 6 bases to trimming and J lost 4 bases; unmatched junction nucleotides: 12. The CDR3 region has the DNA TGTGCCAGCAGCGCCAGGGACAGGAGAAGCGCAGATACGCAGTATTTT. Its translation is CASSARDRRSADTQYF.

V usage is TRBV27 and J usage is TRBJ2-3, with D possibly being TRBD1 (6 bases). Trimming left V 3 bases short and J 5 bases short, with 12 bases between. This CDR3 spans 14 amino acids. The germline gives CDR1 MNHEY, CDR2 SMNVEV (reference sequence). This chain's CDR3 is CASSFGQGLDTQYF. For the CDR3, the DNA is TGTGCCAGCAGTTTCGGGCAGGGGTTAGATACGCAGTATTTT.

DNA for the CDR3: TGCGCCAGCAGCTTGGGGGCTGGGCAGCCCCAGCATTTT. This translates into CASSLGAGQPQHF. The rearrangement joins TRBV5-1 to TRBJ1-5; D gene ambiguous. V was clipped by 0 bases and J by 7 bases, with 8 bases between them. The CDR3 spans 13 residues. The germline V gene has CDR1 SGHRS and CDR2 YFSETQ.

The genes are TRBV5-1 and TRBJ1-2; 7 nucleotides agree with TRBD1. V shed 2 bases and J 4 bases; nucleotides not matched to a gene: 14. In germline, CDR1 is SGHRS, CDR2 YFSETQ. The CDR3 covers 17 residues. This chain's CDR3 is CASSLKPGTVTTYGYTF. CDR3 DNA sequence: TGCGCCAGCAGCTTAAAACCAGGGACAGTCACTACCTATGGCTACACCTTC.

About this clone: One end of the junction varies from germline; a read error may be responsible. The chain has TRBV29-1 and TRBJ2-1; D remains ambiguous. The CDR3 length is 14 residues. Germline CDR1 SQVTM, CDR2 ANQGSEA. In nucleotides, the CDR3 is TGCAGCGTCGAAGGACGGAGCTCCTACAATGAGCAGTTCTTC. It is translated as CSVEGRSSYNEQFF.

The J gene is TRBJ2-7, the V gene TRBV4-2; 11 nucleotides match TRBD2. V was clipped by 2 bases and J by 5 bases; unmatched bases: 8. The CDR3 is 16 residues long. Germline V lookup: CDR1 LGHNA, CDR2 YNFKEQ. As DNA, the CDR3 is TGTGCCAGCAGCCAAACGATTGGACTAGCGGGCAACGAGCAGTACTTC. Translating it yields CASSQTIGLAGNEQYF.

In its sample, this clone was seen once. The chain employs TRBV5-6 and TRBJ1-2; 7 positions agree with TRBD1. The CDR3 contains 14 residues. Per germline, CDR1 SGHDT and CDR2 YYEEEE. Trimming cost V 4 bases and J 6 bases; bases outside gene matches: 9. The CDR3 loop reads CASSLTGYVDGYTF. In nucleotides, the CDR3 is TGTGCCAGCAGCCTGACAGGGTATGTAGATGGCTACACCTTC.

The V gene is TRBV10-3, the J gene TRBJ2-7, with TRBD1 identical over 7 bases. The ends lost 3 bases at V and 4 bases at J; junction bases unmatched: 3. The CDR3 is 13 residues long. Per the germline V gene, CDR1 is ENHRY and CDR2 is SYGVKD. CDR3 protein: CAISDLTGYEQYF. CDR3 DNA: TGTGCCATCAGTGACCTGACAGGGTACGAGCAGTACTTC.

V gene TRBV6-5 combines with J gene TRBJ1-1; a possible D gene is TRBD1 (5 bases). The CDR3 spans 13 residues. Trimming left V 7 bases short and J 5 bases short, with 14 bases between. Germline assignment: CDR1 MNHEY and CDR2 SVGAGI. The CDR3 DNA sequence: TGTGCCAGCATCGGGGGTGGTAGGACTGAAGCTTTCTTT. Translation gives CASIGGGRTEAFF.

The V and J genes are TRBV5-1 and TRBJ1-1; D is undetermined. Germline CDR1 reads SGHRS; CDR2 reads YFSETQ. The CDR3 has 11 amino acids. With 0 bases removed from V and 8 bases from J, the gap between germline ends came to 5 bases. CDR3 region: CASSLDREAFF. The CDR3 nucleotides are TGCGCCAGCAGCTTGGACAGAGAAGCTTTCTTT.

V usage is TRBV9 and J usage is TRBJ1-1; no clear D. CDR3 size: 14 residues. V was trimmed by 0 bases and J by 8 bases, leaving 14 bases between them. Germline CDR1 reads SGDLS; CDR2 reads YYNGEE. The CDR3 loop reads CASSVDSVTGEAFF. In DNA, the CDR3 is TGTGCCAGCAGCGTAGATTCGGTGACGGGGGAAGCTTTCTTT.